This TCR beta chain stems from a study of identical twins. Ten or more counts support this clonotype. Antigen unknown. The study, taken as a whole, reports: Insertion counts were lower in abundant cord blood beta clonotypes, a trend that memory repertoires did not show. Out-of-frame beta sequences exhibited a weaker degree of excess twin sharing.

CDR1 and CDR2 (germline): LGHNA, YSLEER. This CDR3 comprises 15 residues. V lost 4 bases and J 1 base, leaving 14 bases between the germline ends. cDNA carried unique molecular identifiers, and a universal primer site was added by template switching. Via MiXCR, TCRdb re-called the 5' RACE reads, giving one row per CDR3 protein. The data hold approximately 600,000 distinct CDR3 sequences, with approximately 9.6% observed a single time. This sample also appeared in a second study, on yellow fever vaccine responses in identical twins.

The chain combines TRBV4-3 with TRBJ2-7, with TRBD1 as a possible D gene (6 bases). Sequencing was done on a sample of PBMCs. This sequence was found in a woman aged 18-29 years in good health. CDR3 residues: CASSRGPGQSYEQYF. The DNA for the CDR3 is TGCGCCAGCAGCCGGGGACCGGGACAATCCTACGAGCAGTACTTC.